This T cell receptor (beta chain) was sequenced for a study of blood T cells in healthy people across ages. This CDR3 is 16 amino acids long. The trim removed 0 bases at V and 7 bases at J, leaving 7 bases unmatched. CDR1 is SGHKS and CDR2 is YYEKEE in the germline V gene (reference sequence). This clonotype has a handful of counts. Then a second PCR, running roughly 7 to 11 cycles, was carried out with a sample-barcoded 5' primer and a J-beta primer mix. TCRdb recomputed calls from the 5' RACE reads with MiXCR, one row per CDR3 protein. The data contain around 1.5 million distinct CDR3 sequences, around 35% of them singletons.

This receptor was obtained from a woman under 40 in good health. This chain uses TRBV5-5 with TRBJ1-4, with 9 bases lining up with TRBD1. Sequences were obtained from blood. The CDR3 protein is CASSLETGQGGEKLFF. In DNA, the CDR3 is TGTGCCAGCAGCTTGGAAACGGGACAGGGAGGTGAAAAACTGTTTTTT. Together with reference TRBV5-5 and TRBJ1-4, the CDR3 gives the full variable domain: DAGVTQSPTHLIKTRGQQVTLRCSPISGHKSVSWYQQVLGQGPQFIFQYYEKEERGRGNFPDRFSARQFPNYSSELNVNALLLGDSALYLCASSLETGQGGEKLFFGSGTQLSVL.